The 30 T cell receptor beta chains given below trace back to one sample, sequenced in a study of regulatory T cells in long-lasting Graves disease. The time point is: newly diagnosed GD, antithyroid drugs for less than 3 months. PBMC-extracted RNA yielded the TCR library. In building TCR beta libraries, iRepertoire HTBI primers were used together with Arm-PCR of CDR3 regions. One entry per CDR3 protein results from TCRdb running MiXCR on the multiplex PCR reads. The sample has about 430,000 distinct CDR3 sequences, 15% seen once. Another study also made use of these data, one on T cells in Graves' hyperthyroidism and ophthalmopathy.

The sequencing used peripheral blood mononuclear cells (PBMCs), collected at new diagnosis, from a patient treated with antithyroid drugs. These TCRs come from a woman aged 40 to 49 with Graves disease.

This clonotype has at least ten counts. The chain employs TRBV6-1 and TRBJ1-1; D is unclear. Germline V lookup: CDR1 MNHNS, CDR2 SASEGT. V lost 2 bases and J lost 3, with 13 bases in between. The CDR3 has 15 amino acids. The CDR3 sequence is CASSEWPRRDTEAFF. The CDR3 bases are TGTGCCAGCAGTGAATGGCCCCGAAGGGACACTGAAGCTTTCTTT.

This clonotype was recorded a few times. The V and J genes are TRBV5-8 and TRBJ2-7; 9 bases match TRBD1. Trimming at V came to 5 bases and at J to 2 bases, leaving 8 bases not matched to a gene. Germline V gene data show CDR1 as SGHTS and CDR2 as YDEGEE. The CDR3 length is 15 residues. The CDR3 coding sequence is TGTGCCAGCAGGCGGCCGGGACAGGGAGCCTACGAGCAGTACTTC. Amino acids: CASRRPGQGAYEQYF.

In this sample, this clonotype turned up many times. The chain recombines TRBV28 with TRBJ2-7, with 13 bases identical to TRBD2. V lost 4 bases to trimming and J lost 3 bases; unmatched junction nucleotides: 6. Germline V CDR1 and CDR2: MDHEN, SYDVKM. This CDR3 has 16 residues. In DNA form, the CDR3 reads TGTGCCAGCAGTTCCCCCGGACTAGCGGGGGACTACGAGCAGTACTTC. Its protein is CASSSPGLAGDYEQYF.

This clonotype was detected only a few times. The chain employs TRBV18 and TRBJ1-2; tentative D call: TRBD1 (6 bases). Germline V gives CDR1 KGHSH, CDR2 LQKENI. There are 14 residues in the CDR3. V dropped 4 bases and J dropped 4 bases, with 13 bases sitting between them. Written as DNA, the CDR3 is TGTGCCAGCTCACGCGGGGGGGGCGTCTATGGCTACACCTTC. Encoded protein: CASSRGGGVYGYTF.

This clonotype occurred many times. The chain is built from TRBV6-2 or TRBV6-3 and TRBJ1-5, with 9 bases identical to TRBD1. The CDR3 loop spans 14 amino acids. CDR1 is MNHEY, CDR2 SVGEGT, per germline. The trim removed 6 bases at V and 6 bases at J, leaving 6 bases unmatched. In nucleotides, the CDR3 is TGTGCCAGCAGCACTACAGGGGGCACTCAGCCCCAGCATTTT. Translating gives CASSTTGGTQPQHF.

This clonotype was counted at least ten times. V usage is TRBV12-3 or TRBV12-4 and J usage is TRBJ2-5, with 7 bases matching TRBD1. The V gene end was trimmed by 8 bases and the J gene end by 2 bases; junction bases not matched to a gene: 14. This CDR3 contains 16 residues. CDR3 residues: CASRLAGTGDQETQYF. CDR3 sequence (DNA): TGTGCCAGCCGCCTCGCAGGAACAGGGGATCAAGAGACCCAGTACTTC.

CDR3 region: CASGPLAEPDTQYF. For the CDR3, the DNA is TGTGCCAGCGGTCCACTAGCGGAGCCAGATACGCAGTATTTT. This rearrangement joins TRBV27 to TRBJ2-3; 8 bases are shared with TRBD2. The V and J ends lost 8 bases and 4 bases, in that order; junction bases with no gene match: 8. This CDR3 is built from 14 residues. The germline CDR1 and CDR2 sequences are MNHEY and SMNVEV (reference sequence).

This clonotype came up many times. The chain recombines TRBV28 with TRBJ2-7, with TRBD2 as a possible D gene (7 bases). Per the germline V gene, CDR1 is MDHEN and CDR2 is SYDVKM. V was clipped by 6 bases and J by 2 bases, with 20 bases between them. CDR3 length: 16 residues. The CDR3: CASRPYLGRGAYEQYF. CDR3 in DNA: TGTGCCAGCAGGCCCTACCTAGGGAGGGGGGCCTACGAGCAGTACTTC.

The rearrangement links TRBV2 to TRBJ2-1; 9 nucleotides line up with TRBD2. Germline assignment: CDR1 SNHLY and CDR2 FYNNEI. The CDR3 has 14 residues. The J segment lost 7 bases and the V segment lost 7 bases, leaving 8 bases of the junction unmatched. CDR3 sequence: CASKVAGEWNEQFF. The CDR3 DNA is TGTGCCAGCAAGGTAGCGGGAGAGTGGAATGAGCAGTTCTTC.

DNA of the CDR3: TGCAGCGTTGAGAGTTTGCGGAAGGCCTACAATGAGCAGTTCTTC. It encodes CSVESLRKAYNEQFF. This chain uses TRBV29-1 with TRBJ2-1; no firm D call. The CDR3 has 15 amino acids. CDR1 is SQVTM, CDR2 ANQGSEA, per germline. V lost 3 bases and J 2 bases, leaving 14 bases between the germline ends.

There are many counts of this clonotype. The CDR3 loop reads CASSPGQRLANYGYTF. The CDR3 region has the DNA TGTGCCAGCTCACCAGGACAGCGGCTAGCTAACTATGGCTACACCTTC. This rearrangement joins TRBV18 to TRBJ1-2; D might be TRBD1 (6 bases). CDR1 KGHSH and CDR2 LQKENI come from the germline V gene. There are 16 residues in the CDR3. Trimming cost V 2 bases and J 0 bases, with 13 bases left between them.

This clonotype came up many times. Mismatch with germline at one junction end may stem from a read error. The rearrangement links TRBV11-1 to TRBJ2-7; 12 nucleotides agree with TRBD2. The CDR3 has 16 amino acids. The V gene's germline CDR1 is SGHAT and CDR2 FQDESV (reference sequence). In DNA, the CDR3 is TGTGCCAGCAGCTTAGGACTAGCGGGAGATGCCTACGAGCAGTACTTT. Residues: CASSLGLAGDAYEQYF.

This clonotype was seen repeatedly, ten times or more. The CDR3 coding sequence is TGTGCCTCTACCTACTCGAACACCGGGGAGCTGTTTTTT. Translated: CASTYSNTGELFF. V usage is TRBV12-3 or TRBV12-4 and J usage is TRBJ2-2; D call uncertain. The V end was cut by 11 bases, the J end by 0 bases, with 10 bases between. This CDR3 has 13 residues.

This clonotype was detected ten times or more. The chain links TRBV20-1 to TRBJ2-1; 13 bases agree with TRBD2. V shed 5 bases, J shed 7 bases, and the junction held 8 bases outside the gene matches. The CDR3 length is 15 residues. Germline V gene data show CDR1 as DFQATT and CDR2 as SNEGSKA (reference sequence). The CDR3 DNA sequence: TGCAGTGCTGACCTAAGGACTAGCGGGAGAAATGAGCAGTTCTTC. This translates into CSADLRTSGRNEQFF.

The chain uses TRBV7-9 and TRBJ1-6, with D unclear. V was shortened by 8 bases and J by 14 bases, with 16 bases between the two germline ends. There are 12 residues in the CDR3. Per the germline V gene, CDR1 is SEHNR and CDR2 is FQNEAQ (reference sequence). CDR3 nucleotide sequence: TGTGCCAGCCAAGACAACCAGGCGACCCTCCACTTT. Its protein is CASQDNQATLHF.

Concerning this clonotype itself: Given a much more abundant clone one base away, this may be a read error. The CDR3: CASSAGTGTNTEAFF. The CDR3 DNA sequence: TGTGCCAGCAGTGCCGGGACAGGGACGAACACTGAAGCTTTCTTT. This chain joins TRBV2 and TRBJ1-1; TRBD1 matches 9 bases. Germline CDR1 and CDR2: SNHLY and FYNNEI. The CDR3 sequence is 15 residues long. V gave up 4 bases and J gave up 1 base; unmatched junction bases: 4.

The genes are TRBV6-2 or TRBV6-3 and TRBJ2-7; 13 positions agree with TRBD2. The ends lost 5 bases at V and 2 bases at J; junction bases unmatched: 12. Germline V gene data show CDR1 as MNHEY and CDR2 as SVGEGT. The CDR3 has 18 amino acids. The CDR3 sequence is CASSAVYRTSGSPYEQYF. The DNA for the CDR3 is TGTGCCAGCAGTGCTGTTTATAGGACTAGCGGGAGTCCCTACGAGCAGTACTTC.

This clonotype was seen only a few times. The chain uses TRBV6-2 or TRBV6-3 and TRBJ2-7, with 9 bases matching TRBD2. V lost 10 bases to trimming and J lost 1 base; unmatched junction nucleotides: 8. CDR3 size: 14 residues. Germline V gene data show CDR1 as MNHEY and CDR2 as SVGEGT. The CDR3 region is CATAGGFGSYEQYF. The CDR3 DNA is TGTGCCACGGCGGGAGGGTTTGGGTCCTACGAGCAGTACTTC.

The chain joins TRBV9 to TRBJ2-7; possibly TRBD1 or TRBD2 for D (5 bases each). CDR1 and CDR2 from the germline V gene are SGDLS and YYNGEE. The CDR3 loop spans 19 amino acids. Deletions cut 0 bases from V and 2 bases from J, with 24 bases between. As DNA, the CDR3 is TGTGCCAGCAGCGTAGTAGTAGGAATGGTGGGACCCGACGCCTACGAGCAGTACTTC. Protein product: CASSVVVGMVGPDAYEQYF.

This clonotype was seen at least ten times. The CDR3 sequence: CASRRSSGLNTGELFF. The CDR3 bases are TGTGCCAGCAGGCGATCTAGCGGGCTGAACACCGGGGAGCTGTTTTTT. The chain has TRBV6-2 or TRBV6-3 and TRBJ2-2, with TRBD2 matching over 8 bases. The germline V gene has CDR1 MNHEY and CDR2 SVGEGT. This CDR3 contains 16 residues. The trim removed 6 bases at V and 1 base at J, leaving 7 bases unmatched.

The chain carries TRBV3-1 and TRBJ2-2, with D possibly matching TRBD1 (5 bases). Germline CDR1 and CDR2: LGHDT and YNNKEL (reference sequence). V was shortened by 4 bases and J by 7 bases, with 13 bases between the two germline ends. The CDR3 loop spans 14 amino acids. This CDR3 is CASSPRRGNGELFF. CDR3 coding DNA: TGTGCCAGCAGCCCACGAAGGGGTAACGGGGAGCTGTTTTTT.

This clonotype was counted only a few times. The chain combines TRBV12-3 or TRBV12-4 with TRBJ1-1, with a possible D match to TRBD1 (6 bases). V lost 3 bases, J lost 3 bases, and 14 bases lay in between. This CDR3 contains 15 residues. CDR3 sequence reads: CASSFGTPRDTEAFF. The CDR3 nucleotides are TGTGCCAGCAGTTTCGGGACACCTAGGGACACTGAAGCTTTCTTT.

The table lists this clonotype with many counts. This chain links TRBV5-1 with TRBJ2-1; 8 bases are shared with TRBD1. The CDR3 covers 13 residues. Germline V lookup: CDR1 SGHRS, CDR2 YFSETQ. V was clipped by 1 base and J by 10 bases; unmatched bases: 4. The CDR3 reads CASSLPGGQEQFF. The CDR3 DNA sequence: TGCGCCAGCAGCTTGCCAGGGGGCCAGGAGCAGTTCTTC.

This clonotype was counted at least ten times. The gene calls are TRBV20-1 and TRBJ2-7; either TRBD1 or TRBD2 may supply D (7 bases each). The V and J ends lost 5 bases and 6 bases respectively, with 14 bases between them. Germline V CDR1 and CDR2: DFQATT, SNEGSKA (reference sequence). The CDR3 runs 12 residues. The CDR3 here is CSASTGRVEQYF. CDR3 DNA: TGCAGTGCTTCGACAGGGAGGGTCGAGCAGTACTTC.

This clonotype came up a few times. The chain carries TRBV7-8 and TRBJ2-3; no clear D gene. CDR1 is SGHVS, CDR2 FQNEAQ, per germline. V was trimmed by 2 bases and J by 4 bases, leaving 7 bases between them. The length of the CDR3 is 13 residues. In DNA, the CDR3 is TGTGCCAGCAGCTTATCGGCTGCAGATACGCAGTATTTT. It is translated as CASSLSAADTQYF.

As regards this clonotype: This may come from a read error, since a much larger clone is one base off. V gene TRBV7-2 combines with J gene TRBJ2-1; D gene unclear. The CDR3 is 18 amino acids. The germline V gene has CDR1 SGHTA and CDR2 FQGNSA. The CDR3 loop is CAGSFSARRKVSYNEQFF. CDR3 bases: TGTGCCGGCAGCTTTTCGGCTAGGCGGAAAGTATCTTACAATGAGCAGTTCTTC.

The rearrangement uses TRBV20-1 and TRBJ1-1; D uncertain. The ends were cut back, 0 bases at V and 3 bases at J, with 14 bases in the middle. CDR1 and CDR2 from the germline V gene are DFQATT and SNEGSKA (reference sequence). The CDR3 totals 15 residues. This CDR3 is CSARDSKGPDTEAFF. Written as DNA, the CDR3 is TGCAGTGCTAGAGATTCGAAGGGCCCAGACACTGAAGCTTTCTTT.

This clonotype was detected many times. The chain employs TRBV29-1 and TRBJ1-5; TRBD1 matches 10 bases. This CDR3 has 14 residues. Unmatched junction bases numbered 6, after V lost 5 bases and J lost 5 bases. Germline CDR1 reads SQVTM; CDR2 reads ANQGSEA. The CDR3 protein is CSVSTGTGDQPQHF. The CDR3 DNA is TGCAGCGTTTCTACCGGGACAGGGGATCAGCCCCAGCATTTT.

This clonotype was seen more than once but under ten times. This may be a read error, as it is one base from a much larger clone. The chain uses TRBV28 and TRBJ1-5; D remains unclear. The CDR3 is 13 amino acids. The V gene lost 4 bases and the J gene lost 2 bases, with 6 bases spanning the gap. In germline, CDR1 is MDHEN, CDR2 SYDVKM. The CDR3, as DNA: TGTGCCAGCAGTTATGAGGGCAATCAGCCCCAGCATTTT. Protein sequence: CASSYEGNQPQHF. The whole variable domain, filled in from reference TRBV28 and TRBJ1-5, reads DVKVTQSSRYLVKRTGEKVFLECVQDMDHENMFWYRQDPGLGLRLIYFSYDVKMKEKGDIPEGYSVSREKKERFSLILESASTNQTSMYLCASSYEGNQPQHFGDGTRLSIL.

This clonotype was counted a few times. This rearrangement joins TRBV18 to TRBJ2-5; no clear D gene. This CDR3 spans 13 amino acids. Trimming left V 1 base short and J 3 bases short, with 6 bases between. CDR1 and CDR2 from the germline V gene are KGHSH and LQKENI. CDR3 loop: CASSPRAEETQYF. Written as DNA, the CDR3 is TGTGCCAGCTCACCACGGGCAGAAGAGACCCAGTACTTC.